The present T cell receptor beta chain was sequenced within a study of T cells in Graves' hyperthyroidism and ophthalmopathy. The germline V and J ends were trimmed by 0 bases and 7 bases, with 17 bases remaining between them. CDR1 and CDR2 (germline): SGHRS, YFSETQ. The CDR3 is 16 amino acids. Points from the study as a whole: Blood also carried most thyroid clonotypes expanded above 0.001.

Patients were excluded for uncontrolled infection, other autoimmune disease, pregnancy or lactation. RNA transcripts were the template for amplifying TCR beta CDR3 regions. During a first-round RT-PCR of the TCR CDR3, the HTBI primer set was used. TCRdb fed the multiplex PCR reads into MiXCR, producing one record per CDR3 protein. The sample records some 550,000 distinct CDR3 sequences, more than 15% being singletons. There are many counts of this clonotype. Its target is not known. The sample consisted of blood. This chain links TRBV5-1 with TRBJ2-1; tentative D call: TRBD2 (6 bases). The clonotype comes from a woman in her 40s with Graves' ophthalmopathy. This chain's CDR3 is CASSLARGGSGNEQFF. CDR3 sequence (DNA): TGCGCCAGCAGCTTGGCAAGGGGAGGCAGCGGTAATGAGCAGTTCTTC.